This is a list of T cell receptor beta chains from one sample in a study of T cell changes during pregnancy in multiple sclerosis. Profiled with immunoSEQ multiplex PCR; TCRdb holds only in-frame clones, not every one. This repertoire shows around 56,000 clones, 90% found once; its top ten account for less than 2.5%. Sequencing was performed on peripheral blood, taken in the first trimester of pregnancy. The receptor set was obtained from a female donor in good health, enrolled as a control in a pregnancy study. Each CDR3 is given with its conserved first and last residue. D genes are given only for firm matches.

TRBV30	-	13	TRBJ2-5	TGTGCCTGGAAAGCGTCGGGGGTAGAGACCCAGTACTTC	CAWKASGVETQYF
TRBV7-9	-	14	TRBJ1-2	TGTGCCAGCAGCCCCCAGGACTATGGCTATGGCTACACCTTC	CASSPQDYGYGYTF
TRBV9	-	14	TRBJ1-2	TGTGCCAGCAGCTCCACACGACAGGACTATGGCTACACCTTC	CASSSTRQDYGYTF
TRBV5-1	TRBD2	16	TRBJ2-7	TGCGCCAGCAGCTTGGGACTAGCGGGGGGCAGGTACGAGCAGTACTTC	CASSLGLAGGRYEQYF
TRBV27	-	14	TRBJ1-5	TGTGCCAGCAGTTTAGTCAGGAGCAATCAGCCCCAGCATTTT	CASSLVRSNQPQHF
TRBV7-9	-	12	TRBJ2-7	TGTGCCAGCAGCTTAGCGACTGCTGAGCAGTACTTC	CASSLATAEQYF
TRBV7-8	TRBD2	18	TRBJ2-3	TGTGCCAGCAGCTCCTTGGGGGTGAGCGGGAAGTCCACAGATACGCAGTATTTT	CASSSLGVSGKSTDTQYF
TRBV5-1	-	15	TRBJ2-1	TGCGCCAGCAGCAGCGGGACACTCTCCTACAATGAGCAGTTCTTC	CASSSGTLSYNEQFF
TRBV5-1	-	14	TRBJ2-7	TGCGCCAGCAGCTTGGGGTGGGGGGGCCGGGAGCAGTACTTC	CASSLGWGGREQYF
TRBV11-3	TRBD2	16	TRBJ2-1	TGTGCCAGCAGCCCCCGACTAGCGGACTCCTACAATGAGCAGTTCTTC	CASSPRLADSYNEQFF
TRBV19	-	14	TRBJ1-1	TGTGCCAGTAGTTATTCCCCCTCAGGGACTGAAGCTTTCTTT	CASSYSPSGTEAFF
TRBV21-1	-	16	TRBJ2-6	TGTGCCAGCAGCAAAGTTCCCATCTCTGGGGCCAACGTCCTGACTTTC	CASSKVPISGANVLTF